These 13 T cell receptor beta chains came from one sample sequenced in a study of early T cells in non-severe SARS-CoV-2 infection. Each CDR3 protein gets one entry after TCRdb re-called the 5' RACE reads with MiXCR. The sample includes approximately 32,000 distinct CDR3 sequences, 3% to 5% of them seen just once. Sequenced material: whole blood. The receptors were sampled from an adult who was a healthcare worker with PCR-confirmed SARS-CoV-2 infection or an uninfected control (not recorded which).

This clonotype was seen repeatedly, ten times or more. V gene TRBV5-1 combines with J gene TRBJ2-1; perhaps TRBD1 as D (5 bases). Germline lookup yields CDR1 SGHRS and CDR2 YFSETQ. V lost 4 bases and J lost 0, with 11 bases in between. This CDR3 contains 15 residues. The CDR3 DNA sequence: TGCGCCAGCAGCCAGGGCCATTTCTCCTACAATGAGCAGTTCTTC. Its translation: CASSQGHFSYNEQFF.

This clonotype was recorded at least ten times. V is TRBV11-2 and J is TRBJ1-1; a possible D gene is TRBD1 (5 bases). With 2 bases removed from V and 4 bases from J, the gap between germline ends came to 20 bases. The CDR3 covers 17 residues. Germline CDR1 reads SGHAT; CDR2 reads FQNNGV. CDR3 bases: TGTGCCAGCAGCTTAAATCCCCGGGGGTCGGTTGGCACTGAAGCTTTCTTT. Its protein is CASSLNPRGSVGTEAFF. The whole variable domain, remainder taken from reference TRBV11-2 and TRBJ1-1, is EAGVAQSPRYKIIEKRQSVAFWCNPISGHATLYWYQQILGQGPKLLIQFQNNGVVDDSQLPKDRFSAERLKGVDSTLKIQPAKLEDSAVYLCASSLNPRGSVGTEAFFGQGTRLTVV.

This clonotype was observed at least ten times. The chain combines TRBV7-6 with TRBJ1-1; 9 positions agree with TRBD1. Trimming took 5 bases from V and 0 from J; bases not matched to a gene: 7. Germline CDR1 and CDR2: SGHVS and FNYEAQ. This CDR3 comprises 16 residues. The CDR3 DNA sequence: TGTGCCAGCAGCACCGCCGGGACAGGGATGAACACTGAAGCTTTCTTT. This sequence encodes CASSTAGTGMNTEAFF.

This clonotype is a singleton in its sample. A much larger clone lies a single base off, so this may be a read error. The chain couples TRBV9 to TRBJ2-1; weak D call: TRBD2 (5 bases). Trimming stripped 0 bases from V and 5 bases from J, with 18 bases between. CDR1 and CDR2 (germline): SGDLS, YYNGEE. The CDR3 extends over 17 amino acids. The CDR3 region is CASSVVLGVLGNNEQFF. The CDR3 DNA reads as TGTGCCAGCAGCGTAGTCCTGGGAGTTCTGGGTAACAATGAGCAGTTCTTC.

The sample holds many counts of this clonotype. The V gene is TRBV18, the J gene TRBJ1-1; the match to TRBD1 covers 12 bases. Germline CDR1 and CDR2: KGHSH and LQKENI. The CDR3 extends over 15 amino acids. The J segment lost 5 bases and the V segment lost 5 bases, leaving 6 bases of the junction unmatched. CDR3 in amino acids: CASSDRDRGRTEAFF. CDR3 coding DNA: TGTGCCAGCTCAGATCGGGACAGGGGGCGTACTGAAGCTTTCTTT.

Ten or more counts support this clonotype. The chain is built from TRBV30 and TRBJ2-7; 9 bases are a match to TRBD2. Germline V gene sequence: CDR1 GTSNPN, CDR2 SVGIG (reference sequence). J lost 3 bases, V lost 5 bases, and 2 bases had no gene match. The CDR3 is made up of 12 amino acids. CDR3 coding DNA: TGTGCCTGGGCTAGCGGGAACTACGAGCAGTACTTC. It encodes CAWASGNYEQYF.

The sample holds many counts of this clonotype. V is TRBV7-8 and J is TRBJ1-5; D unresolved. The V and J ends lost 0 bases and 7 bases respectively, with 10 bases between them. Germline V gene sequence: CDR1 SGHVS, CDR2 FQNEAQ. The length of the CDR3 is 14 residues. The CDR3 DNA reads TGTGCCAGCAGCTTAGCGGAGGTAGACCAGCCCCAGCATTTT. This sequence encodes CASSLAEVDQPQHF.

This clonotype was seen many times. The J gene is TRBJ2-5, the V gene TRBV10-3; D is ambiguous. Germline CDR1 is ENHRY and CDR2 is SYGVKD. There are 14 residues in the CDR3. V was cut by 0 bases and J by 6 bases, with 11 bases left in between. CDR3 coding DNA: TGTGCCATCAGTGAGTCTGGAGATCACAAGACCCAGTACTTC. As protein: CAISESGDHKTQYF.

This clonotype was seen ten or more times. The chain carries TRBV6-1 and TRBJ2-1; no reliable D call. V lost 8 bases, J lost 11 bases, and 13 bases lay in between. The CDR3 runs to 11 residues. Germline CDR1 and CDR2: MNHNS and SASEGT. The CDR3 reads CASGILEQQFF. The CDR3 coding sequence is TGTGCCAGCGGCATTTTGGAGCAGCAGTTCTTC.

This clonotype was counted at least ten times. This chain uses TRBV6-5 with TRBJ2-3; TRBD2 agrees at 13 bases. This CDR3 has 16 amino acids. CDR1 MNHEY and CDR2 SVGAGI come from the germline V gene. J gave up 4 bases and V 5 bases, and 6 bases lay outside the gene matches. CDR3 region: CASSLGTSGTSDTQYF. CDR3 coding DNA: TGTGCCAGCAGTCTAGGGACTAGCGGGACCTCAGATACGCAGTATTTT.

At least ten counts were recorded for this clonotype. This sequence joins TRBV11-2 and TRBJ2-2; 8 bases agree with TRBD2. With V trimmed by 3 bases and J by 2 bases, 2 bases remained unmatched. Germline loops: CDR1 SGHAT, CDR2 FQNNGV. The CDR3 loop spans 15 amino acids. CDR3 sequence: CASSFLAGNTGELFF. The CDR3 DNA reads TGTGCCAGCAGCTTCCTAGCGGGCAACACCGGGGAGCTGTTTTTT.

The chain couples TRBV7-8 to TRBJ2-4, with D hard to call. V was clipped by 0 bases and J by 3 bases, with 0 bases between them. The CDR3 runs 12 residues. Germline CDR1 and CDR2: SGHVS and FQNEAQ. CDR3 residues: CASSLAKNIQYF. The CDR3 coding sequence is TGTGCCAGCAGCTTAGCCAAAAACATTCAGTACTTC.

This clonotype was seen ten or more times. The J gene is TRBJ2-4, the V gene TRBV25-1; the match to TRBD1 covers 10 bases. Germline V gene lookup returns CDR1 MGHDK and CDR2 SYGVNS. With V trimmed by 2 bases and J by 9 bases, 7 bases remained unmatched. There are 15 residues in the CDR3. Written as DNA, the CDR3 is TGTGCCAGCAGTGAAGGGGACAGGGGCCAAGGCATTCAGTACTTC. Its protein is CASSEGDRGQGIQYF.